Presented here are 15 T cell receptor beta chains from one specimen sequenced in a study of cytomegalovirus exposure and HLA in healthy donors. The PCR contained 60 Vbeta and 13 Jbeta primers. Measured with immunoSEQ multiplex PCR; TCRdb has only the in-frame clones, and not every one. The table lists about 140,000 clones, just under 85% of them singletons. Sequenced input: PBMCs. Every receptor here comes from a man aged 40-49 years in good health and CMV-seropositive.

The chain joins TRBV15 to TRBJ2-3; TRBD2 matches at 10 bases. Germline V gene lookup returns CDR1 LNHNV and CDR2 YYDKDF (reference sequence). J was trimmed by 5 bases and V by 0 bases; bases with no gene match: 8. The CDR3 spans 17 residues. The CDR3 DNA sequence: TGTGCCACCAGCAGAGAACAGCGGGAGGGCCGAGGAGATACGCAGTATTTT. This encodes CATSREQREGRGDTQYF.

J is TRBJ1-5 and V is TRBV18; maybe TRBD1 (5 bases). Looked up from germline, CDR1 is KGHSH and CDR2 is LQKENI. V lost 6 bases and J 1 base, leaving 13 bases between the germline ends. This CDR3 has 15 amino acids. CDR3 nucleotides: TGTGCCAGCTCCCTGGGGCGGTTGAGCAATCAGCCCCAGCATTTT. It translates to CASSLGRLSNQPQHF. Complete variable domain (other parts from reference TRBV18 and TRBJ1-5): NAGVMQNPRHLVRRRGQEARLRCSPMKGHSHVYWYRQLPEEGLKFMVYLQKENIIDESGMPKERFSAEFPKEGPSILRIQQVVRGDSAAYFCASSLGRLSNQPQHFGDGTRLSIL.

This chain connects TRBV4-3 to TRBJ2-6; 10 bases are a match to TRBD2. This CDR3 spans 17 amino acids. Unmatched junction bases numbered 1, after V lost 2 bases and J lost 0 bases. CDR1 is LGHNA and CDR2 is YSLEER in the germline V gene. The CDR3 is CASSQKRGGSGANVLTF. Here the CDR3 DNA reads TGCGCCAGCAGCCAAAAGCGGGGGGGCTCTGGGGCCAACGTCCTGACTTTC.

CDR3 amino acids: CASSPRDANTGELFF. For the CDR3, the DNA is TGCGCCAGCAGCCCGAGGGATGCTAACACCGGGGAGCTGTTTTTT. The chain carries TRBV5-1 and TRBJ2-2; possibly TRBD2 for D (5 bases). Trimming cost V 4 bases and J 2 bases, with 12 bases left between them. From germline, CDR1 is SGHRS and CDR2 YFSETQ. There are 15 residues in the CDR3. The full variable domain, its missing parts supplied by reference TRBV5-1 and TRBJ2-2, is KAGVTQTPRYLIKTRGQQVTLSCSPISGHRSVSWYQQTPGQGLQFLFEYFSETQRNKGNFPGRFSGRQFSNSRSEMNVSTLELGDSALYLCASSPRDANTGELFFGEGSRLTVL.

As concerns this clone: Other nucleotide sequences from this sample produce the same CDR3. This rearrangement joins TRBV18 to TRBJ2-7, with 13 nucleotides matching TRBD2. J was trimmed by 4 bases and V by 2 bases; bases with no gene match: 2. The CDR3 covers 15 residues. CDR1 and CDR2 from the germline V gene are KGHSH and LQKENI. This CDR3 reads CASSPRTSGSYEQYF. In nucleotides, the CDR3 is TGTGCCAGCTCACCAAGGACTAGCGGGAGTTACGAGCAGTACTTC. The full variable domain, in which reference TRBV18 and TRBJ2-7 provide the parts outside the CDR3, is NAGVMQNPRHLVRRRGQEARLRCSPMKGHSHVYWYRQLPEEGLKFMVYLQKENIIDESGMPKERFSAEFPKEGPSILRIQQVVRGDSAAYFCASSPRTSGSYEQYFGPGTRLTVT.

The chain recombines TRBV7-9 with TRBJ2-5; D gene unclear. Trimming removed 0 bases from V and 4 bases from J, with 9 bases in between. CDR1 and CDR2 (germline): SEHNR, FQNEAQ (reference sequence). The CDR3 runs to 14 residues. Written as DNA, the CDR3 is TGTGCCAGCAGCTTAGCGTACGGAGTAGAGACCCAGTACTTC. Its translation is CASSLAYGVETQYF. Variable domain in full (rest from reference TRBV7-9 and TRBJ2-5): DTGVSQNPRHKITKRGQNVTFRCDPISEHNRLYWYRQTLGQGPEFLTYFQNEAQLEKSRLLSDRFSAERPKGSFSTLEIQRTEQGDSAMYLCASSLAYGVETQYFGPGTRLLVL.

This sequence joins TRBV5-1 and TRBJ2-7; 8 bases align to TRBD1. The CDR3 sequence is 15 residues long. CDR1 is SGHRS, CDR2 YFSETQ, per germline. With V trimmed by 0 bases and J by 9 bases, 11 bases remained unmatched. The chain's CDR3 is CASSLGRTGPGGQYF. In DNA form, the CDR3 reads TGCGCCAGCAGCTTGGGTAGGACAGGGCCCGGAGGGCAGTACTTC. Full variable domain (remainder filled in from reference TRBV5-1 and TRBJ2-7): KAGVTQTPRYLIKTRGQQVTLSCSPISGHRSVSWYQQTPGQGLQFLFEYFSETQRNKGNFPGRFSGRQFSNSRSEMNVSTLELGDSALYLCASSLGRTGPGGQYFGPGTRLTVT.

The rearrangement uses TRBV10-3 and TRBJ2-1; 7 positions agree with TRBD2. CDR3 size: 15 residues. The germline CDR1 and CDR2 sequences are ENHRY and SYGVKD. With V trimmed by 4 bases and J by 3 bases, 6 bases remained unmatched. The CDR3 DNA reads TGTGCCATCAGTGGTCCGGGAGGCGACTACAATGAGCAGTTCTTC. This gives the protein CAISGPGGDYNEQFF.

The rearrangement links TRBV9 to TRBJ2-2, with D maybe TRBD2 (5 bases). V lost 4 bases and J lost 5, with 12 bases in between. CDR1 is SGDLS and CDR2 is YYNGEE in the germline V gene. The CDR3 contains 14 residues. CDR3 sequence (DNA): TGTGCCAGCAGCTCAAGGACGGGGACCGGGGAGCTGTTTTTT. Its protein product is CASSSRTGTGELFF.

This rearrangement joins TRBV15 to TRBJ1-5, with 8 bases fitting TRBD1. V was clipped by 5 bases and J by 2 bases; unmatched bases: 5. The length of the CDR3 is 15 residues. Germline CDR1 is LNHNV and CDR2 is YYDKDF (reference sequence). CDR3 in amino acids: CATSRDRLGNQPQHF. DNA of the CDR3: TGTGCCACCAGCCGGGACAGGTTGGGCAATCAGCCCCAGCATTTT.

Notes on this clone: Other DNA sequences in this specimen translate into the identical CDR3. In DNA form, the CDR3 reads TGTGCCAGCACGACAGGGGCATATGGCTACACCTTC. Amino acid sequence: CASTTGAYGYTF. The J gene is TRBJ1-2, the V gene TRBV2; 8 bases fit TRBD1. The trim removed 7 bases at V and 5 bases at J, leaving 3 bases unmatched. The CDR3 runs 12 residues. The germline gives CDR1 SNHLY, CDR2 FYNNEI. The whole variable domain, remainder taken from reference TRBV2 and TRBJ1-2, is EPEVTQTPSHQVTQMGQEVILRCVPISNHLYFYWYRQILGQKVEFLVSFYNNEISEKSEIFDDQFSVERPDGSNFTLKIRSTKLEDSAMYFCASTTGAYGYTFGSGTRLTVV.

This clone has only one observation. DNA of the CDR3: TGTGCCAGCAGCCCCGGGAGGGCCGACGAGCAGTACTTC. This encodes CASSPGRADEQYF. The chain couples TRBV5-4 to TRBJ2-7; 8 nucleotides line up with TRBD2. V dropped 4 bases and J dropped 5; count of bases not matched to a gene: 5. There are 13 residues in the CDR3. The germline V gene encodes CDR1 SGHNT and CDR2 YYREEE (reference sequence).

V gene TRBV29-1 combines with J gene TRBJ1-1, with 8 bases matching TRBD1. J gave up 0 bases and V 6 bases, and 6 bases lay outside the gene matches. The CDR3 has 14 amino acids. CDR1 is SQVTM and CDR2 is ANQGSEA in the germline V gene. The CDR3 region has the DNA TGCAGCGTGGGGGACAGGCCTATGAACACTGAAGCTTTCTTT. Encoded protein: CSVGDRPMNTEAFF.

The gene calls are TRBV5-4 and TRBJ2-1, with D unclear. CDR1 is SGHNT, CDR2 YYREEE, per germline (reference sequence). The V and J ends lost 0 bases and 9 bases respectively, with 13 bases between them. The CDR3 is made up of 14 amino acids. CDR3 amino acids: CASSLETPTGEQFF. CDR3 DNA: TGTGCCAGCAGCTTGGAGACTCCAACTGGTGAGCAGTTCTTC.

The chain recombines TRBV6-5 with TRBJ1-1, with 8 bases fitting TRBD1. Trimming cost V 2 bases and J 2 bases; bases outside gene matches: 7. The V gene's germline CDR1 is MNHEY and CDR2 SVGAGI. There are 16 residues in the CDR3. CDR3 region: CASSYGQGAGNTEAFF. Here the CDR3 DNA reads TGTGCCAGCAGTTACGGCCAGGGGGCAGGAAACACTGAAGCTTTCTTT.